This TCR beta chain was found in a study of patients and donors after allogeneic stem cell transplantation (dated by TCRdb to the early 2020s). The method was RT-PCR. This sample was sequenced with a NextSeq 550. TCRdb handled the public reads itself, with Q25 trimming in fastp and clone calling in MiXCR, and kept productive beta chains. Merged by CDR3 protein, the rows form single entries marked with the most common genes and DNA. Counted in this sample were hundreds of thousands of distinct CDR3 sequences; more than 15% of them appeared once. The leading ten clones occupy 7.2% of the sample. The germline V gene encodes CDR1 SSHAT and CDR2 FNYEAQ (reference sequence). Counted from cysteine to phenylalanine, this CDR3 has 16 amino acids. The read is trimmed to its CDR3 DNA, 48 bases read in frame from base 1. This clonotype showed up just a few times. Its antigen target is currently unknown. A read error may produce the germline difference seen at one junction end.

This clonotype was obtained from a human donor who was either an allogeneic HSCT recipient or a stem cell or donor lymphocyte infusion donor (not recorded which). It is not recorded whose cells these are; they may come from a transplant donor. The rearranged chain carries TRBV7-7 and TRBJ1-1; TRBD1 lines up with 7 middle nucleotides. The source material was blood, either unsorted or a sorted T cell fraction (not recorded which). The DNA sequence is as follows: TGTGCTAGCAGCACTGAACAGACAGGGCGGAACACTGAAGCTTTCTTT. Its protein is CASSTEQTGRNTEAFF.